The 14 T cell receptor beta chains below come from one sample, sequenced in a study of beta chain features in type 1 diabetes. Every bit of the isolated RNA underwent reverse transcription, so sequencing read expressed TCRB transcripts. TCRdb's copy holds only in-frame clones and misses some; the assay was immunoSEQ multiplex PCR. The table records a few hundred thousand clones, around 15% of them present only once. Sequenced material: central memory CD4+ T cells from blood. These TCRs come from a man aged 25-45 years in good health.

This clone was detected a few times. CDR3 nucleotides: TGCGCCAGCAGCCGAAAAGCGGGGGAAGAGACCCAGTACTTC. It specifies CASSRKAGEETQYF. The chain uses TRBV4-3 and TRBJ2-5; 8 bases map to TRBD2. Trimming at V came to 4 bases and at J to 3 bases, leaving 4 bases not matched to a gene. Looked up from germline, CDR1 is LGHNA and CDR2 is YSLEER. The CDR3 is 14 amino acids.

The chain combines TRBV15 with TRBJ2-2; D is possibly TRBD1 (5 bases). Germline loops: CDR1 LNHNV, CDR2 YYDKDF (reference sequence). CDR3 size: 14 residues. V lost 11 bases to trimming and J lost 0 bases, with 13 bases between them. CDR3 sequence: CASTDKPNTGELFF. The DNA for the CDR3 is TGTGCCTCGACAGACAAGCCGAACACCGGGGAGCTGTTTTTT.

The chain uses TRBV2 and TRBJ1-1, with D tentatively TRBD1 (6 bases). In germline, CDR1 is SNHLY, CDR2 FYNNEI. This CDR3 contains 13 residues. Trimming shortened V by 7 bases and J by 1 base, and 10 bases separated the two germline ends. The CDR3 bases are TGTGCCAGCACATGGACAGAGAACACTGAAGCTTTCTTT. This sequence encodes CASTWTENTEAFF. Filled out from reference TRBV2 and TRBJ1-1, the complete variable domain reads EPEVTQTPSHQVTQMGQEVILRCVPISNHLYFYWYRQILGQKVEFLVSFYNNEISEKSEIFDDQFSVERPDGSNFTLKIRSTKLEDSAMYFCASTWTENTEAFFGQGTRLTVV.

The V and J genes are TRBV5-5 and TRBJ1-2; TRBD1 might be the D (5 bases). Germline V gene lookup returns CDR1 SGHKS and CDR2 YYEKEE (reference sequence). The CDR3 contains 15 residues. V was shortened by 0 bases and J by 4 bases, with 13 bases between the two germline ends. As DNA, the CDR3 is TGTGCCAGCAGCTTGGCGCGGGACCCTCTCTATGGCTACACCTTC. Amino acid sequence: CASSLARDPLYGYTF.

This clone has more than one count but fewer than ten. The chain employs TRBV18 and TRBJ1-3; D possibly corresponds to TRBD1 (6 bases). The CDR3 extends over 16 amino acids. The germline V gene has CDR1 KGHSH and CDR2 LQKENI. Trimming removed 2 bases at V and 1 base at J, with 12 bases between. The CDR3 coding sequence is TGTGCCAGCTCACCAGAACAGGGCGGGTCTGGAAACACCATATATTTT. Encoded protein: CASSPEQGGSGNTIYF.

This chain uses TRBV4-1 with TRBJ1-2; D is ambiguous. The germline V and J ends were trimmed by 1 base and 2 bases, with 8 bases remaining between them. Germline V gene lookup returns CDR1 MGHRA and CDR2 YSYEKL. The CDR3 is 14 residues long. In DNA, the CDR3 is TGCGCCAGCAGCCAAGGGACGGGCAACTATGGCTACACCTTC. Amino acid sequence: CASSQGTGNYGYTF.

The rearrangement joins TRBV11-3 to TRBJ2-7; a weak D match, TRBD1 (6 bases). Germline CDR1 reads SGHNT; CDR2 reads YENEEA. The CDR3 totals 13 residues. Trimming stripped 2 bases from V and 3 bases from J, with 8 bases between. CDR3 coding DNA: TGTGCCAGCAGCTTATCCAGGGGCTACGAGCAGTACTTC. Its protein is CASSLSRGYEQYF.

This clone was observed a few times. The CDR3 region is CASSTDRYEQYF. CDR3 DNA: TGTGCCAGTAGTACGGACAGATACGAGCAGTACTTC. The chain has TRBV19 and TRBJ2-7, with D maybe TRBD1 (6 bases). V gave up 4 bases and J gave up 4 bases, with 8 bases separating them. The CDR3 runs 12 residues. Germline CDR1 is LNHDA and CDR2 is SQIVND (reference sequence).

The V call is TRBV18, the J call TRBJ2-5; 8 nucleotides match TRBD1. The J segment lost 3 bases and the V segment lost 4 bases, leaving 7 bases of the junction unmatched. The CDR3 has 15 amino acids. From germline, CDR1 is KGHSH and CDR2 LQKENI. The DNA of the CDR3 is TGTGCCAGCTCACAGCGGACAGGGATAAAAGAGACCCAGTACTTC. Protein product: CASSQRTGIKETQYF.

This clone was detected many times. V usage is TRBV21-1 and J usage is TRBJ2-2; TRBD2 is the table's D call, not checked against the DNA. TRBV21-1 is a listed pseudogene. The CDR3 is made up of 14 amino acids. The CDR3 coding sequence is TGTGCCAGCAGCAAAGAGCGGGGGACCGGGGAGCTGTTTTTT. Its protein is CASSKERGTGELFF.

The chain combines TRBV7-2 with TRBJ2-7; 8 bases line up with TRBD1. The germline gives CDR1 SGHTA, CDR2 FQGNSA. This CDR3 has 14 amino acids. V was clipped by 4 bases and J by 3 bases; unmatched bases: 5. The DNA of the CDR3 is TGTGCCAGCAGCTCTGGACAGGGACTCTACGAGCAGTACTTC. Protein product: CASSSGQGLYEQYF. Full variable domain (remainder filled in from reference TRBV7-2 and TRBJ2-7): GAGVSQSPSNKVTEKGKDVELRCDPISGHTALYWYRQSLGQGLEFLIYFQGNSAPDKSGLPSDRFSAERTGGSVSTLTIQRTQQEDSAVYLCASSSGQGLYEQYFGPGTRLTVT.

CDR3 DNA: TGCGCCAGCAGCCATATGAGTGCGTCGGGGAGTCTCCGTTCTGGAAACACCATATATTTT. Translation gives CASSHMSASGSLRSGNTIYF. This sequence joins TRBV4-3 and TRBJ1-3; D ambiguous. The CDR3 is 20 amino acids. The germline V gene encodes CDR1 LGHNA and CDR2 YSLEER. Trimming took off 3 bases at V and 1 base at J, with 25 bases between the two ends.

Ten or more counts support this clone. The J gene is TRBJ1-1, the V gene TRBV23-1; a weak D match, TRBD1 (6 bases). TRBV23-1 is reported as an ORF; its role is uncertain. Trimming cost V 0 bases and J 7 bases, with 12 bases left between them. The CDR3 loop spans 14 amino acids. The CDR3 DNA follows: TGCGCCAGCAGTCAATCGCGGGGGCAAAGTGAAGCTTTCTTT. This encodes CASSQSRGQSEAFF.

This chain connects TRBV6-4 to TRBJ1-1; D is uncertain. This CDR3 is built from 15 residues. CDR1 MRHNA and CDR2 SNTAGT come from the germline V gene. Trimming shortened V by 10 bases and J by 0 bases, and 18 bases separated the two germline ends. The CDR3 is CATNESRGVNTEAFF. CDR3 coding DNA: TGTGCCACCAATGAGTCCCGGGGAGTGAACACTGAAGCTTTCTTT.